These 17 T cell receptor beta chains share one sample of origin, sequenced in a study of control samples from healthy donors and cancer patients (dated by TCRdb to 2020 to 2021). Libraries were built with the immunoSEQ multiplex PCR assay. The source is immuneACCESS, and TCRdb retained only in-frame sequences with V and J called. Part of the clones is not carried over; for the studies checked, unresolved V genes explain less than half of this, and the remainder is unexplained. Here the sample has about 160,000 clones; around 90% occur a single time. The ten biggest clones cover 0.68% of the sample. Sequencing was done on a sample of blood. These receptors all stem from a woman aged 30 to 39 in good health.

This chain uses TRBV10-1 with TRBJ1-4; no clear D gene. The CDR3 spans 14 residues. Germline V gene lookup returns CDR1 WNHNN and CDR2 SYGVQD (reference sequence). The germline V and J ends were trimmed by 1 base and 10 bases, with 13 bases remaining between them. CDR3 region: CASSEFGEEGKLFF. The CDR3 nucleotides read TGCGCCAGCAGTGAGTTCGGTGAGGAGGGAAAACTGTTTTTT.

The DNA of the CDR3 is TGTGCCAGCAGCTTGAGGGATACGCAGTATTTT. It is translated as CASSLRDTQYF. V usage is TRBV7-9 and J usage is TRBJ2-3; no clear D gene. The CDR3 runs to 11 residues. Germline V gene data show CDR1 as SEHNR and CDR2 as FQNEAQ (reference sequence). The V and J ends lost 3 bases and 6 bases respectively, with 4 bases between them.

The rearrangement joins TRBV19 to TRBJ1-4; D unclear. Per germline, CDR1 LNHDA and CDR2 SQIVND (reference sequence). Deletions cut 3 bases from V and 8 bases from J, with 10 bases between. The CDR3 consists of 13 residues. The CDR3 is CASSMGGWEKLFF. In DNA, the CDR3 is TGTGCCAGTAGTATGGGCGGATGGGAAAAACTGTTTTTT.

The V call is TRBV7-9, the J call TRBJ2-3, with unresolved D. Germline V CDR1 and CDR2: SEHNR, FQNEAQ (reference sequence). V lost 2 bases and J lost 2, with 5 bases in between. The CDR3 sequence is 13 residues long. The CDR3 nucleotides are TGTGCCAGCAGCTTACCCGACACAGATACGCAGTATTTT. It translates to CASSLPDTDTQYF.

As concerns this clone: A read error may account for a junction end that differs from germline. The chain carries TRBV7-7 and TRBJ2-2; the match to TRBD2 covers 14 bases. This CDR3 spans 17 amino acids. Germline V gene data show CDR1 as SSHAT and CDR2 as FNYEAQ (reference sequence). CDR3 amino acids: CASSLTSGRAAAGELFF. The CDR3 DNA sequence: TGTGCTAGCAGCTTGACTAGCGGGAGGGCCGCAGCCGGGGAGCTGTTTTTT.

This clone was detected once. The chain joins TRBV10-3 to TRBJ2-5; D is possibly TRBD1 (5 bases). In germline, CDR1 is ENHRY, CDR2 SYGVKD. This CDR3 region has 13 residues. Trimming removed 6 bases at V and 1 base at J, with 9 bases between. Written as DNA, the CDR3 is TGTGCCATCAGGGACACTCTCCAAGAGACCCAGTACTTC. Protein product: CAIRDTLQETQYF.

The chain is built from TRBV11-2 and TRBJ2-3; D may be TRBD1 (5 bases). V gave up 0 bases and J gave up 1 base, with 8 bases separating them. Germline V CDR1 and CDR2: SGHAT, FQNNGV. The CDR3 has 15 amino acids. CDR3 bases: TGTGCCAGCAGCTTAGAGGGGCAGGGCACAGATACGCAGTATTTT. The encoded protein is CASSLEGQGTDTQYF.

V and J are TRBV28 and TRBJ2-3, with TRBD2 matching 9 bases. The CDR3 covers 14 residues. Trimming took 1 base from V and 8 from J; bases not matched to a gene: 4. Germline V gives CDR1 MDHEN, CDR2 SYDVKM. The CDR3 sequence: CASSLLLAGTTQYF. CDR3 sequence (DNA): TGTGCCAGCAGTTTATTACTAGCGGGTACTACGCAGTATTTT. Based on the CDR3 plus reference TRBV28 and TRBJ2-3, the full variable domain is DVKVTQSSRYLVKRTGEKVFLECVQDMDHENMFWYRQDPGLGLRLIYFSYDVKMKEKGDIPEGYSVSREKKERFSLILESASTNQTSMYLCASSLLLAGTTQYFGPGTRLTVL.

The J gene is TRBJ1-1, the V gene TRBV27; a possible D gene is TRBD1 (6 bases). The V end lost 6 bases, the J end lost 3 bases, and 14 bases lay between the germline ends. Per the germline V gene, CDR1 is MNHEY and CDR2 is SMNVEV (reference sequence). The CDR3 is 14 residues long. CDR3 loop: CASRLGAMYTEAFF. The DNA for the CDR3 is TGTGCCAGCAGGTTGGGGGCGATGTACACTGAAGCTTTCTTT.

This clone was seen just once. V gene TRBV7-8 combines with J gene TRBJ2-3; 7 bases align to TRBD1. CDR1 is SGHVS and CDR2 is FQNEAQ in the germline V gene. The CDR3 runs to 14 residues. V dropped 4 bases and J dropped 5; count of bases not matched to a gene: 6. The CDR3 DNA reads TGTGCCAGCAGCTCAAGGGGGCCTCAAGATACGCAGTATTTT. Amino acid sequence: CASSSRGPQDTQYF.

The rearrangement links TRBV6-1 to TRBJ2-1; 9 nucleotides match TRBD1. J gave up 4 bases and V 6 bases, and 4 bases lay outside the gene matches. The CDR3 sequence is 14 residues long. Germline CDR1 is MNHNS and CDR2 is SASEGT. This CDR3 reads CASSVDRGYNEQFF. DNA for the CDR3: TGTGCCAGCAGCGTGGACAGGGGATACAATGAGCAGTTCTTC.

The chain links TRBV6-5 to TRBJ2-2, with D perhaps TRBD1 or TRBD2 (5 bases each). CDR3 length: 13 amino acids. Germline CDR1 and CDR2: MNHEY and SVGAGI. With 8 bases removed from V and 4 bases from J, the gap between germline ends came to 11 bases. CDR3 nucleotide sequence: TGTGCCAGCGGGACGTTGAGCACCGGGGAGCTGTTTTTT. Amino acid sequence: CASGTLSTGELFF.

The chain combines TRBV4-3 with TRBJ2-7, with D possibly TRBD1 on 5 matching bases. The length of the CDR3 is 16 residues. CDR1 LGHNA and CDR2 YSLEER come from the germline V gene. Trimming pared 0 bases from V and 0 bases from J, leaving 12 bases between. The DNA for the CDR3 is TGCGCCAGCAGCCAAGATCCAGGGATGAGCTCCTACGAGCAGTACTTC. This sequence encodes CASSQDPGMSSYEQYF.

This chain joins TRBV5-1 and TRBJ2-1; a possible D gene is TRBD1 (5 bases). From germline, CDR1 is SGHRS and CDR2 YFSETQ. Trimming took off 4 bases at V and 9 bases at J, with 14 bases between the two ends. The CDR3 totals 13 residues. CDR3 sequence: CASSPLWGGEQFF. The CDR3 nucleotides are TGCGCCAGCAGCCCCCTCTGGGGCGGTGAGCAGTTCTTC.

The V and J genes are TRBV4-2 and TRBJ2-5; tentative D call: TRBD1 (8 bases). Trimming removed 1 base from V and 4 bases from J, with 13 bases in between. The CDR3 sequence is 15 residues long. In germline, CDR1 is LGHNA, CDR2 YNFKEQ. CDR3 sequence: CASSQAQGEGETQYF. For the CDR3, the DNA is TGTGCCAGCAGCCAAGCACAGGGGGAGGGAGAGACCCAGTACTTC.

This rearrangement joins TRBV19 to TRBJ2-3, with D possibly being TRBD1 (6 bases). CDR1 is LNHDA and CDR2 is SQIVND in the germline V gene (reference sequence). This CDR3 has 14 residues. Trimming took 5 bases from V and 4 from J, leaving 13 bases between them. The chain's CDR3 is CASSDRRGADTQYF. CDR3 DNA: TGTGCCAGTAGTGACAGGCGAGGCGCAGATACGCAGTATTTT.

This clone was counted a single time. The CDR3 nucleotides are TGTGCCACCAGTGGGAACGGTAATGTGGCGACCCAGTACTTC. The encoded protein is CATSGNGNVATQYF. This sequence joins TRBV24-1 and TRBJ2-5; D gene ambiguous. CDR3 length: 14 residues. V dropped 5 bases and J dropped 7 bases, with 16 bases sitting between them. Germline lookup yields CDR1 KGHDR and CDR2 SFDVKD.